Listed below are T cell receptor beta chains from one sample, sequenced in a study of CD8+ T cells in alopecia areata. Sequencing used immunoSEQ multiplex PCR; TCRdb keeps in-frame clones, though not all of them. The table has 100,000 to 150,000 clones, about three fifths seen once. The sample here was CD8+ T cells sorted from blood, taken at week 4, from a patient treated with tofacitinib. These receptors were obtained from a human donor with alopecia areata. Each CDR3 is given with its conserved first and last residue. Fields, in order: clone size, J gene, D gene, V gene, CDR3 DNA, CDR3 protein. The D gene is left open where the match is weak. Clone sizes are given selectively: once, few, many, or a class where the clone is expanded.

clone_size: -
j_call: TRBJ2-7
d_call: -
v_call: TRBV29-1
cdr3_nt: TGCAGCGTCTTCCAGGGGAACGAGCAGTACTTC
cdr3_aa: CSVFQGNEQYF

clone_size: -
j_call: TRBJ2-7
d_call: -
v_call: TRBV30
cdr3_nt: TGTGCCTGGAGGGCGTTGGGGGGAGGCTACGAGCAGTACTTC
cdr3_aa: CAWRALGGGYEQYF

clone_size: -
j_call: TRBJ2-1
d_call: TRBD1
v_call: TRBV9
cdr3_nt: TGTGCCAGCAGCGTAGGTCCCAGGGGGCAATACAATGAGCAGTTCTTC
cdr3_aa: CASSVGPRGQYNEQFF

clone_size: -
j_call: TRBJ2-7
d_call: TRBD2
v_call: TRBV18
cdr3_nt: TGTGCCAGCTCACCAAGCGGGACCTTCTCCTACGAGCAGTACTTC
cdr3_aa: CASSPSGTFSYEQYF

clone_size: -
j_call: TRBJ2-7
d_call: -
v_call: TRBV5-1
cdr3_nt: TGCGCCAGCAGCTCGGACAGCCCCGCCTACGAGCAGTACTTC
cdr3_aa: CASSSDSPAYEQYF

clone_size: -
j_call: TRBJ1-6
d_call: -
v_call: TRBV6-6
cdr3_nt: TGTGCCAGCAGCCTAACAGGAGGAGGGTCACCCCTCCACTTT
cdr3_aa: CASSLTGGGSPLHF

clone_size: -
j_call: TRBJ2-2
d_call: TRBD1
v_call: TRBV27
cdr3_nt: TGTGCCAGCAGGCTGGGGGACAGCACCGGGGAGCTGTTTTTT
cdr3_aa: CASRLGDSTGELFF

clone_size: -
j_call: TRBJ1-1
d_call: -
v_call: TRBV9
cdr3_nt: TGTGCCAGCAGCATGGGACAGAACACTGAAGCTTTCTTT
cdr3_aa: CASSMGQNTEAFF

clone_size: -
j_call: TRBJ2-7
d_call: TRBD1
v_call: TRBV29-1
cdr3_nt: TGCAGCGTTGAAGGGCGTCTGGGGACAGGGGCCTACGAGCAGTACTTC
cdr3_aa: CSVEGRLGTGAYEQYF

clone_size: -
j_call: TRBJ1-5
d_call: -
v_call: TRBV30
cdr3_nt: TGTGCCTGGTCCCGGGATAGCAATCAGCCCCAGCATTTT
cdr3_aa: CAWSRDSNQPQHF

clone_size: once
j_call: TRBJ2-1
d_call: -
v_call: TRBV5-1
cdr3_nt: TGCGCCAGCAGCTCGGCAGGGCCCTCCTACAATGAGCAGTTCTTC
cdr3_aa: CASSSAGPSYNEQFF

clone_size: few
j_call: TRBJ1-2
d_call: -
v_call: TRBV14
cdr3_nt: TGTGCCAGCAGCCAAGTCGGGGATAACTATGGCTACACCTTC
cdr3_aa: CASSQVGDNYGYTF

clone_size: -
j_call: TRBJ1-2
d_call: TRBD1
v_call: TRBV28
cdr3_nt: TGTGCCAGCAGTACACCGACAGGGAGCGATGGCTACACCTTC
cdr3_aa: CASSTPTGSDGYTF

clone_size: -
j_call: TRBJ1-2
d_call: TRBD1
v_call: TRBV29-1
cdr3_nt: TGCAGCGTTGCCCCGACAGGGGATGGCTACACCTTC
cdr3_aa: CSVAPTGDGYTF

clone_size: -
j_call: TRBJ1-2
d_call: TRBD1
v_call: TRBV9
cdr3_nt: TGTGCCAGCAGCGTAGCCGATTCAGGGGGCTCCTATGGCTACACCTTC
cdr3_aa: CASSVADSGGSYGYTF

clone_size: -
j_call: TRBJ2-3
d_call: -
v_call: TRBV4-3
cdr3_nt: TGCGCCAGCAGCCAAGGTTCAGATACGCAGTATTTT
cdr3_aa: CASSQGSDTQYF

clone_size: -
j_call: TRBJ1-2
d_call: -
v_call: TRBV29-1
cdr3_nt: TGCAGCGTTAAGACAGAATACTATGGCTACACCTTC
cdr3_aa: CSVKTEYYGYTF

clone_size: -
j_call: TRBJ1-5
d_call: -
v_call: TRBV2
cdr3_nt: TGTGCCAGCAGAACCCGGGACACCGAGGGCAATCAGCCCCAGCATTTT
cdr3_aa: CASRTRDTEGNQPQHF

clone_size: -
j_call: TRBJ2-7
d_call: -
v_call: TRBV30
cdr3_nt: TGTGCCCTCCTAGACAGCCCCTACGAGCAGTACTTC
cdr3_aa: CALLDSPYEQYF

clone_size: few
j_call: TRBJ2-7
d_call: TRBD1
v_call: TRBV29-1
cdr3_nt: TGCAGCGTACCGACGGGACAGGGTGACCACGAGCAGTACTTC
cdr3_aa: CSVPTGQGDHEQYF

clone_size: -
j_call: TRBJ1-2
d_call: -
v_call: TRBV29-1
cdr3_nt: TGCAGCGTTGTTGGCGGAGAAATCTATGGCTACACCTTC
cdr3_aa: CSVVGGEIYGYTF

clone_size: -
j_call: TRBJ2-1
d_call: -
v_call: TRBV15
cdr3_nt: TGTGCCACCAGCAGAGTTGGGGATGAGCAGTTCTTC
cdr3_aa: CATSRVGDEQFF

clone_size: -
j_call: TRBJ1-5
d_call: -
v_call: TRBV6-1
cdr3_nt: TGTGCCAGCAGTGCCGCCGGGCTACAGGACCAGCCCCAGCATTTT
cdr3_aa: CASSAAGLQDQPQHF

clone_size: few
j_call: TRBJ2-5
d_call: -
v_call: TRBV30
cdr3_nt: TGTGCCTGGAGTGTACCTAGTCAAGAGACCCAGTACTTC
cdr3_aa: CAWSVPSQETQYF

clone_size: -
j_call: TRBJ2-7
d_call: -
v_call: TRBV7-9
cdr3_nt: TGTGCCAGCAGCTTCCTAGGTACAGGGGAGCAGTACTTC
cdr3_aa: CASSFLGTGEQYF